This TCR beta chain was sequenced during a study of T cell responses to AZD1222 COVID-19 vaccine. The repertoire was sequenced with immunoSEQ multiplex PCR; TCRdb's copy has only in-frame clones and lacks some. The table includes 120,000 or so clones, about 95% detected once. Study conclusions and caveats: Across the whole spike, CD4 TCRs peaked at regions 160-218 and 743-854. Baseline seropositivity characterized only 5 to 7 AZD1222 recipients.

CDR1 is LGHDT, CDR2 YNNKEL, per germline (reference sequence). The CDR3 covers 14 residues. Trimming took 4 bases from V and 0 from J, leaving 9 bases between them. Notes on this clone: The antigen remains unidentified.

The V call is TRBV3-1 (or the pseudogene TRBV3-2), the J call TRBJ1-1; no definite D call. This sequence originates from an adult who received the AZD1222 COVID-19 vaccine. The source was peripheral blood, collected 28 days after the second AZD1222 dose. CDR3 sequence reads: CASSLSPLNTEAFF. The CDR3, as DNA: TGTGCCAGCAGCCTTAGTCCGCTGAACACTGAAGCTTTCTTT.